This TCR beta chain is drawn from a study of T cell responses to AZD1222 COVID-19 vaccine. Study-wide points: Repertoires were sampled only after the peak T cell response.

As regards this clone: Its antigen is not known.

Repertoires were generated with immunoSEQ multiplex PCR, while TCRdb's copy carries only in-frame clones and drops some. Of about 120,000 clones in the sample, about 92% were seen once. Second doses that came at about 4 or about 12 weeks were put together. In germline, CDR1 is SGHKS, CDR2 YYEKEE (reference sequence). The CDR3 consists of 15 residues. V lost 0 bases, J lost 1 base, and 11 bases lay in between. The specimen comprised peripheral blood, sampled 28 days after the second AZD1222 dose. The origin of this receptor is an adult who received the AZD1222 COVID-19 vaccine. This chain joins TRBV5-5 and TRBJ2-7; D remains ambiguous. The CDR3 DNA reads as TGTGCCAGCAGCTTGGCCTCTGGGCGATCCTACGAGCAGTACTTC. Translated: CASSLASGRSYEQYF.